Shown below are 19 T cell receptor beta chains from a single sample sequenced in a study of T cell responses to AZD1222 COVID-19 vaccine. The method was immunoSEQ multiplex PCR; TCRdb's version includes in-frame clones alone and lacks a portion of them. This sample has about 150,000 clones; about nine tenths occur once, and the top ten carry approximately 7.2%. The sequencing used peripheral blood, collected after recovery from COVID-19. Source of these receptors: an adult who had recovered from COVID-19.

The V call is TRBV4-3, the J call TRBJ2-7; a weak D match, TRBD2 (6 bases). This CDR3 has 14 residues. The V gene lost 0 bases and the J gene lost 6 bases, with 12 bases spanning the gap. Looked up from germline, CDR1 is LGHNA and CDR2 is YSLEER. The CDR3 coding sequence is TGCGCCAGCAGCCAAGAAGCCGCCGGGAGCGAGCAGTACTTC. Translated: CASSQEAAGSEQYF.

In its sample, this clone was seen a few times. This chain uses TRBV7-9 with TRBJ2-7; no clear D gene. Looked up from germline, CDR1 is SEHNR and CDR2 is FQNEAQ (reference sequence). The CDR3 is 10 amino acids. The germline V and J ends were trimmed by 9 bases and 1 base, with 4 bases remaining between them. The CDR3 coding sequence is TGTGCCAGAAATTCCTACGAGCAGTACTTC. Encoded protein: CARNSYEQYF.

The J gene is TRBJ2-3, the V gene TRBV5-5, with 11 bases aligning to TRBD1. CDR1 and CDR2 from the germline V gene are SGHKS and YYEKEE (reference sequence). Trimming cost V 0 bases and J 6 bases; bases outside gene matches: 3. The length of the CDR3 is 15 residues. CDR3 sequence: CASSLGGQGGDTQYF. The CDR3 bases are TGTGCCAGCAGCTTGGGGGGACAGGGGGGGGATACGCAGTATTTT.

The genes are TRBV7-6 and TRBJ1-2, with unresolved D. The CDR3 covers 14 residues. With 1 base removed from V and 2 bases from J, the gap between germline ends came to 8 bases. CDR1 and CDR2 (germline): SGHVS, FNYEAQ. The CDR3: CASSLGTENYGYTF. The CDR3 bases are TGTGCCAGCAGCTTAGGGACGGAGAACTATGGCTACACCTTC.

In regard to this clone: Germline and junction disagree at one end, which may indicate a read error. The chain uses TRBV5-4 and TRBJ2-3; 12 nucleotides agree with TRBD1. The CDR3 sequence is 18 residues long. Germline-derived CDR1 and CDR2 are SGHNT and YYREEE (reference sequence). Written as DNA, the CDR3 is TGTGCCAGCAGATTGGGGCTACCGGGACAGGGGGCGGGAGATACGCAGTATTTT. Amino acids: CASRLGLPGQGAGDTQYF.

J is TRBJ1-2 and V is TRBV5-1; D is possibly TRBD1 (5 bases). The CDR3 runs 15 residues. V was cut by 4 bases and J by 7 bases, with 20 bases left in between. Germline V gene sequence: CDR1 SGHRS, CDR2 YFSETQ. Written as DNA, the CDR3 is TGCGCCAGCAGCCCATCGGAAAGGGGAAGGGGTGGCTACACCTTC. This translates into CASSPSERGRGGYTF.

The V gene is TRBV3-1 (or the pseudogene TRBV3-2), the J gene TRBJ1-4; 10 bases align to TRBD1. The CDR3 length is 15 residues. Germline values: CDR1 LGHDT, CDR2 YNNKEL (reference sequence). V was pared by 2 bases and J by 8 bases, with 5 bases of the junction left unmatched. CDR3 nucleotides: TGTGCCAGCAGCCAATTGACAGGGGGCCGGGAAAAACTGTTTTTT. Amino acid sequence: CASSQLTGGREKLFF.

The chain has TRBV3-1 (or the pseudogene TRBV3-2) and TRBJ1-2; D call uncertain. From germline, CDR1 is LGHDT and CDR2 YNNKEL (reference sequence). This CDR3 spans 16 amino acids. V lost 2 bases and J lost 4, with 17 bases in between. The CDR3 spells CASSQYETASLYGYTF. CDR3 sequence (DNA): TGTGCCAGCAGCCAATATGAAACGGCGAGCCTCTATGGCTACACCTTC.

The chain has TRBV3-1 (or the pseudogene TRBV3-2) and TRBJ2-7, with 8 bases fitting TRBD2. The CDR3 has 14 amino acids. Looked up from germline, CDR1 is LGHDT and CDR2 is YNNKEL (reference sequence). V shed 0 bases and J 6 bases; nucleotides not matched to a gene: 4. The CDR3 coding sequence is TGTGCCAGCAGCCAAGAAGGGACTAGAGGCGAGCAGTACTTC. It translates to CASSQEGTRGEQYF.

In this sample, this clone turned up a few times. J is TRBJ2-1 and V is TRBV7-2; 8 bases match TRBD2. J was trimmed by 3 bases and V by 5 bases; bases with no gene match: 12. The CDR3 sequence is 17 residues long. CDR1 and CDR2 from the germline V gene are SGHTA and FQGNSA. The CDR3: CASSRTPGTSYYNEQFF. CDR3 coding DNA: TGTGCCAGCAGCCGGACTCCCGGGACTAGTTACTACAATGAGCAGTTCTTC. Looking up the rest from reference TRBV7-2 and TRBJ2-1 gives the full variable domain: GAGVSQSPSNKVTEKGKDVELRCDPISGHTALYWYRQSLGQGLEFLIYFQGNSAPDKSGLPSDRFSAERTGGSVSTLTIQRTQQEDSAVYLCASSRTPGTSYYNEQFFGPGTRLTVL.

The CDR3 protein is CASSSARGGPRDEQYF. The CDR3 coding sequence is TGTGCCAGCAGCTCCGCTAGGGGGGGGCCAAGGGACGAGCAGTACTTC. The chain recombines TRBV3-1 (or the pseudogene TRBV3-2) with TRBJ2-7; TRBD2 is a possible D gene (7 bases). The CDR3 is 16 amino acids. The V gene's germline CDR1 is LGHDT and CDR2 YNNKEL (reference sequence). The V gene lost 5 bases and the J gene lost 5 bases, with 22 bases spanning the gap.

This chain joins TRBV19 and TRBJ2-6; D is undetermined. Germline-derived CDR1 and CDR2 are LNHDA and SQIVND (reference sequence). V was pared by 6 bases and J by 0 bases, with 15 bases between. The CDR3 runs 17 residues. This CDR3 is CASRGDGFNSGANVLTF. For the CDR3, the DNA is TGTGCCAGTAGAGGCGATGGGTTCAACTCTGGGGCCAACGTCCTGACTTTC.

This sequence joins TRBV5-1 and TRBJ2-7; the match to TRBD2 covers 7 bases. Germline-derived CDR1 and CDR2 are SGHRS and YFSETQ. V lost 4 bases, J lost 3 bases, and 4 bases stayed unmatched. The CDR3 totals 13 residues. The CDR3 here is CASSPGTNYEQYF. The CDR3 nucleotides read TGCGCCAGCAGCCCCGGGACTAACTACGAGCAGTACTTC.

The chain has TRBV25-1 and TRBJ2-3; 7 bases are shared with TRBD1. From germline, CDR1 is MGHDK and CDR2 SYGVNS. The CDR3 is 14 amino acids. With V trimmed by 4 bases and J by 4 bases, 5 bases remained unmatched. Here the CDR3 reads CASSARQGSDTQYF. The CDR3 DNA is TGTGCCAGCAGTGCCCGACAGGGTTCAGATACGCAGTATTTT. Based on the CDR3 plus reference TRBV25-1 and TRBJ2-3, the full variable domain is EADIYQTPRYLVIGTGKKITLECSQTMGHDKMYWYQQDPGMELHLIHYSYGVNSTEKGDLSSESTVSRIRTEHFPLTLESARPSHTSQYLCASSARQGSDTQYFGPGTRLTVL.

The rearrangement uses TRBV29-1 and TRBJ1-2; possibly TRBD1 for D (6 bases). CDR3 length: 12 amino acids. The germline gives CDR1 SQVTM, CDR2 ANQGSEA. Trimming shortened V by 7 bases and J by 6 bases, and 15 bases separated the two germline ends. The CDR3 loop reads CSGGAGANGYTF. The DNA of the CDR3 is TGCAGCGGTGGTGCAGGGGCCAATGGCTACACCTTC.

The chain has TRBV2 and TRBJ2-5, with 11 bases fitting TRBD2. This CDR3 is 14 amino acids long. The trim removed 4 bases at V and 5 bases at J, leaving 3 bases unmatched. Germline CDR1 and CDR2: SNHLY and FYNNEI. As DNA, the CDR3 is TGTGCCAGCAGTGTAGGGACTAGCGGTGAGACCCAGTACTTC. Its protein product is CASSVGTSGETQYF.

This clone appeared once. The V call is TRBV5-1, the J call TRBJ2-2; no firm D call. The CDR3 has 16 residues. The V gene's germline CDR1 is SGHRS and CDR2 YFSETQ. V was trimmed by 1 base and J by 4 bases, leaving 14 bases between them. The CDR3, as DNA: TGCGCCAGCAGCTTGAATCGGGCTACTCCCACCGGGGAGCTGTTTTTT. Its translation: CASSLNRATPTGELFF.

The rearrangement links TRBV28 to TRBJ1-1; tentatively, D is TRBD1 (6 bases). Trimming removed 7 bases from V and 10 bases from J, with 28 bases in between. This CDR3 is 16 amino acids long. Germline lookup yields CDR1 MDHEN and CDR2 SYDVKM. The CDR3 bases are TGTGCCAGCATCGGCATCGGGGGCGCGGGTTTTCGTGGAGCTTTCTTT. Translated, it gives CASIGIGGAGFRGAFF.

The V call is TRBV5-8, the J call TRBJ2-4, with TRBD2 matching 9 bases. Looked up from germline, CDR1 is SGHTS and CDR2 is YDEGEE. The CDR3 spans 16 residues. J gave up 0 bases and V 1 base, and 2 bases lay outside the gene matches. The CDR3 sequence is CASSLRLAVAKNIQYF. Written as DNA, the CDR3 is TGTGCCAGCAGCTTGCGACTAGCGGTAGCCAAAAACATTCAGTACTTC.